This TCR beta chain was documented in a study of blood T cell repertoires in COVID-19. This clone was counted only a few times. Generated by immunoSEQ multiplex PCR, the TCRdb table keeps only in-frame clones and is missing some. The sample gives around 98,000 clones, 70% to 90% of which show up once; about 4.2% is in the top ten. The germline gives CDR1 SGDLS, CDR2 YYNGEE. The CDR3 spans 13 residues. V was trimmed by 0 bases and J by 11 bases, leaving 14 bases between them. The V and J genes are TRBV9 and TRBJ1-1; D might be TRBD1 (6 bases). This receptor was obtained from a man between 65 and 85 years old with acute or convalescent COVID-19. The source material was peripheral blood. Here the CDR3 DNA reads TGTGCCAGCAGCGTAGTGGAGGCAGGGGCGGCTTTCTTT. Protein: CASSVVEAGAAFF. Drawing the rest from reference TRBV9 and TRBJ1-1, the complete variable domain is DSGVTQTPKHLITATGQRVTLRCSPRSGDLSVYWYQQSLDQGLQFLIQYYNGEERAKGNILERFSAQQFPDLHSELNLSSLELGDSALYFCASSVVEAGAAFFGQGTRLTVV.